Listed here is a single TCR beta chain. A read error may be the cause here, since a much bigger clone is one base away. Germline loops: CDR1 MNHEY, CDR2 SMNVEV (reference sequence). This CDR3 has 16 amino acids. Both previously described methods and listed TCR primers were employed to make bulk TCR libraries. One entry per CDR3 protein results from TCRdb running MiXCR on the PCR reads. Among about 640,000 distinct CDR3 sequences listed, just under 20% were seen once. This entry is derived from a study of molecular identifiers for immune sequencing clone quantification. Study-wide context: Four of five splits of RNA from roughly 20,000 or 100,000 naive CD8 cells were sequenced in replicates.

The receptor comes from a human donor in good health. Some libraries in this study had Jurkat cell RNA spiked in. The sequenced material came from naive CD8+ T cells from blood, with Jurkat cell RNA spiked in. Subset of the sample: FACS-sorted CD8+CD4-CCR7+CD45RA+ naive T cells. This chain links TRBV27 with TRBJ2-5, with D perhaps TRBD2 (6 bases). The CDR3 bases are TGTGCCAGTCGCCCGGGGGAGAGTGCGTATCAAGAGACCCAGCACTTC. Translated, it gives CASRPGESAYQETQHF.